One T cell receptor beta chain is described in this entry. This clone showed up just a few times. Its binding antigen is unknown. Nothing much larger sits one base from this clone, and base qualities are not available. In the germline V gene (reference sequence), CDR1 corresponds to LNHDA and CDR2 to SQIVND. Reading from cysteine to phenylalanine, the CDR3 counts 14 amino acids. Only the CDR3 portion is preserved as DNA: 42 bases, with reading frame beginning at the first base. A distance of 12 bases separates the germline ends of V and J, which lose 5 bases and 4 bases respectively. Each donor gave one peripheral blood draw, approximately 110 mL on average, collected into heparinised tubes. A BD FACSAria II was used to sort naive, central memory, regulatory and stem cell-like memory CD4+ T cells with a panel that included CD45RO, CCR7, CD25, CD127, CD95 and CD27. All sorted populations exceeded 95% purity. PBMCs were separated immediately by Lymphoprep density gradient centrifugation and were stained directly, without being cultured. So that batch effects would be minimized, each experiment stained and sorted samples in pairs, pairing one healthy donor with one patient.

This sample was included in a study of beta chain features in type 1 diabetes (dated by TCRdb to 2016 to 2019). A note on the overall study: No differences in mean age, gender distribution, total cell number or subset yield were found between patients and healthy donors. Regulatory and stem cell-like memory subsets were obtained from only 8 patients and about eight healthy donors, while naive and central memory subsets were obtained from all 30 or so donors. A total of some 100,000,000 sorted cells were examined across all samples, and a strong correlation was observed between cell number per subset and RNA yield. In the study, TCRB repertoires of sorted circulating CD4+ T cell subsets from recently diagnosed type 1 diabetes patients were compared with those of matched healthy donors.

The entire amount of isolated RNA was reverse transcribed using the High Capacity cDNA Reverse Transcription Kit, so the sequenced TCRB transcripts were expressed ones. Deep immunoSEQ sequencing was applied to naive, central memory and regulatory T cell samples, giving an average of roughly 3.5 million total reads per sample. Sorted cells were lysed in RLT buffer, and RNA was extracted using DNase-treated RNeasy Micro or Mini kits according to cell number. Each cell subset was processed on its own to prevent cross-contamination, while patient and healthy donor samples were processed together. The immunoSEQ multiplex PCR was used to amplify TCRB sequences from cDNA, generating 87-bp fragments that spanned the CDR3 region. Sequencing of the amplicons was done on the Illumina HiSeq platform. The published analysis was carried out like this. PCR bias was computationally corrected using synthetic template baselines, reads within Hamming distance 2 were collapsed, and singletons that could not be merged were discarded. Reads were aligned against IMGT so that V, D and J genes, CDR3 length and insertions or deletions at six rearrangement sites could be assigned. Clonotype counts were normalized to sorted cell number within each subset before computing true diversity and Gini coefficients with the tcR R package. Repertoire sharing was quantified using the overlap coefficient calculated on TCRB nucleotide sequences. Out-of-frame TCRB sequences from naive cells were analyzed to stand in for the pre-selection repertoire. Here the immuneACCESS table is served through TCRdb, limited to in-frame sequences with V and J called. Missing clones are a known gap in these copies; in checked studies unresolved V genes cover under half, and the rest lacks a known reason. V, J and clone size derive from that table, while D and trimming were established from the DNA sequence. This sample holds roughly 370,000 clones; approximately 13% were observed only once. The top ten hold roughly 0.04% of the sample.

Overall results and qualifications from the work: Patients with type 1 diabetes made fewer insertions and deleted more nucleotides at VDJ recombination sites, implying thymic rearrangement abnormalities. HLA sub-analyses involved small numbers of individuals, so any influence of HLA type on TCRB rearrangement remained unresolved. A moderate but significant shortening of TCRB CDR3 length was observed in type 1 diabetes patients in all four CD4+ subsets. Because cDNA rather than genomic DNA was sequenced, highly expressing activated cells could have been over-represented, although no difference in activation and CD3 levels was found between groups. PCR might favor shorter templates, but patient and control samples were amplified and corrected together, so any skew would affect both groups equally. The naive, central memory and regulatory TCRB repertoires appeared to resemble one another more closely among patients than among healthy donors.

Sequences were obtained from naive CD4+ T cells from blood. The cell subset or site label, as the study defines it: true naive CD4+ T cells. This receptor was identified in a young man in good health. Rearrangement joined TRBV19 to TRBJ1-5, and TRBD1 may be the D gene, going by 6 matching bases. The sequenced DNA: TGTGCCAGTAGTCAGGGGTGGGATAATCAGCCCCAGCATTTT. Its coded protein is CASSQGWDNQPQHF.